Each of the 18 T cell receptor beta chains below was sequenced from the same sample in a study of Graves' ophthalmopathy and Graves' hyperthyroidism. Amplification of TCR beta CDR3 regions used RNA transcripts. Following a first-round RT-PCR that used HTBI primers, a second-round multiplex PCR was carried out. TCRdb passed the multiplex PCR reads through MiXCR, listing each CDR3 protein once. The sample lists about 370,000 distinct CDR3 sequences; about 15% were seen once. The material sequenced was peripheral blood. These receptors all come from an adult woman with stable Graves' hyperthyroidism.

V is TRBV28 and J is TRBJ2-7; 11 bases map to TRBD2. This CDR3 has 17 residues. J was trimmed by 2 bases and V by 3 bases; bases with no gene match: 9. From germline, CDR1 is MDHEN and CDR2 SYDVKM. CDR3 DNA sequence: TGTGCCAGCAGTTTCCGAGGGACTAGCGGACTAGCCTACGAGCAGTACTTC. Translation: CASSFRGTSGLAYEQYF.

This clonotype showed up many times. V and J are TRBV28 and TRBJ2-7; D ambiguous. Deletions cut 5 bases from V and 0 bases from J, with 14 bases between. CDR3 size: 15 residues. Germline V lookup: CDR1 MDHEN, CDR2 SYDVKM. CDR3: CASSLRSDISYEQYF. The CDR3 DNA reads TGTGCCAGCAGTCTAAGGTCAGATATCTCCTACGAGCAGTACTTC.

This clonotype was detected many times. The rearrangement uses TRBV28 and TRBJ1-5; the D is unclear. Trimming took off 3 bases at V and 0 bases at J, with 12 bases between the two ends. CDR1 is MDHEN and CDR2 is SYDVKM in the germline V gene. This CDR3 has 16 residues. The CDR3 coding sequence is TGTGCCAGCAGTTTGAGACACCTCAATAGCAATCAGCCCCAGCATTTT. Amino acids: CASSLRHLNSNQPQHF. The full variable domain, in which reference TRBV28 and TRBJ1-5 provide the parts outside the CDR3, is DVKVTQSSRYLVKRTGEKVFLECVQDMDHENMFWYRQDPGLGLRLIYFSYDVKMKEKGDIPEGYSVSREKKERFSLILESASTNQTSMYLCASSLRHLNSNQPQHFGDGTRLSIL.

Concerning this clonotype itself: A much larger clonotype is one base distant, so this may be a read error. The chain combines TRBV3-1 with TRBJ1-1; D call uncertain. This CDR3 contains 12 residues. Germline V gives CDR1 LGHDT, CDR2 YNNKEL (reference sequence). The CDR3 DNA reads TGTGCCAGCAGGCAAGAGTCGGGGGAAGCTTTCTTT. Translating gives CASRQESGEAFF.

This clonotype was counted at least ten times. The genes are TRBV28 and TRBJ2-7, with TRBD2 identical over 7 bases. The CDR3 length is 14 residues. After removal of 11 bases from V and 3 bases from J, the junction contained 13 bases not matched to a gene. Germline V gene sequence: CDR1 MDHEN, CDR2 SYDVKM. The CDR3, as DNA: TGTGCCCACAAGCGGCGGGGGAACTTCTACGAGCAGTACTTC. Its protein is CAHKRRGNFYEQYF.

This clonotype has ten or more counts. V gene TRBV6-6 combines with J gene TRBJ1-1; possible D gene TRBD1, 5 bases. Germline values: CDR1 MNHNY, CDR2 SVGAGI (reference sequence). Trimming stripped 5 bases from V and 1 base from J, with 26 bases between. This CDR3 spans 19 amino acids. The CDR3 sequence: CASSPIAQYRRGENTEAFF. CDR3 bases: TGTGCCAGCAGTCCGATCGCTCAATACAGGAGAGGTGAGAACACTGAAGCTTTCTTT.

This clonotype was seen repeatedly, ten times or more. V usage is TRBV19 and J usage is TRBJ1-1, with TRBD1 as a possible D gene (5 bases). Germline V gives CDR1 LNHDA, CDR2 SQIVND (reference sequence). The CDR3 has 15 residues. V shed 3 bases and J shed 0 bases, with 11 bases lying between them. CDR3 in DNA: TGTGCCAGTAGTATTTACGCGGACATGAACACTGAAGCTTTCTTT. Its translation: CASSIYADMNTEAFF.

The chain links TRBV6-1 to TRBJ2-5; D possibly matches TRBD1 or TRBD2 (5 bases each). This CDR3 comprises 14 residues. Germline lookup yields CDR1 MNHNS and CDR2 SASEGT. The V end lost 4 bases, the J end lost 7 bases, and 16 bases lay between the germline ends. The CDR3 sequence is CASSGSGAFGTQYF. The CDR3 DNA sequence: TGTGCCAGCAGTGGCTCCGGGGCCTTTGGGACCCAGTACTTC.

This clonotype was observed at least ten times. This chain joins TRBV27 and TRBJ1-6; D might be TRBD1 (6 bases). V lost 3 bases, J lost 8 bases, and 14 bases lay in between. The CDR3 runs to 15 residues. The germline V gene has CDR1 MNHEY and CDR2 SMNVEV (reference sequence). The DNA for the CDR3 is TGTGCCAGCAGTTTCTCCCGGGGGCGTGATTCACCCCTCCACTTT. It specifies CASSFSRGRDSPLHF.

This clonotype was observed at least ten times. The chain has TRBV12-3 or TRBV12-4 and TRBJ2-7; D unclear. CDR3 length equals 13 residues. Trimming pared 2 bases from V and 3 bases from J, leaving 8 bases between. CDR3 nucleotide sequence: TGTGCCAGCAGTTTATATAGGGTCTACGAGCAGTACTTC. Amino acid sequence: CASSLYRVYEQYF.

This clonotype was picked up many times. CDR3 DNA sequence: TGTGCCAGCAGTTACCTCGGGACAATGAACACCGGGGAGCTGTTTTTT. This gives the protein CASSYLGTMNTGELFF. This chain uses TRBV6-2 or TRBV6-3 with TRBJ2-2; the D gene is possibly TRBD1 (6 bases). The germline V gene has CDR1 MNHEY and CDR2 SVGEGT. The V end lost 2 bases, the J end lost 1 base, and 11 bases lay between the germline ends. There are 16 residues in the CDR3.

This clonotype was counted many times. The rearrangement joins TRBV4-1 to TRBJ2-7; a possible D gene is TRBD1 (5 bases). The CDR3 is 16 residues long. The V gene lost 3 bases and the J gene lost 5 bases, with 20 bases spanning the gap. Germline CDR1 MGHRA, CDR2 YSYEKL. The CDR3, as DNA: TGCGCCAGCAGCCAGGGAAGGGGCCTCGGGTCAAACGAGCAGTACTTC. Its translation: CASSQGRGLGSNEQYF.

The V gene is TRBV10-3, the J gene TRBJ1-2; possible D gene TRBD1, 6 bases. This CDR3 spans 11 amino acids. Germline V gene data show CDR1 as ENHRY and CDR2 as SYGVKD. V lost 8 bases to trimming and J lost 8 bases, with 12 bases between them. The chain's CDR3 is CAIGDIRGYTF. In DNA form, the CDR3 reads TGTGCCATCGGGGACATACGGGGCTACACCTTC.

Many counts were recorded for this clonotype. This chain uses TRBV28 with TRBJ2-7, with D possibly TRBD1 on 6 matching bases. The CDR3 has 14 residues. Germline V gene lookup returns CDR1 MDHEN and CDR2 SYDVKM. Trimming removed 8 bases from V and 0 bases from J, with 14 bases in between. CDR3 protein: CASGRGGSSYEQYF. The CDR3, as DNA: TGTGCCAGCGGGCGAGGGGGAAGCTCCTACGAGCAGTACTTC.

This clonotype was seen many times. DNA for the CDR3: TGTGCCAGCAGTGAAACCGGGACCCACGAGCAGTACTTC. This gives the protein CASSETGTHEQYF. V is TRBV6-1 and J is TRBJ2-7, with D perhaps given as TRBD1 or TRBD2 (5 bases each). V lost 2 bases and J 5 bases, leaving 10 bases between the germline ends. This CDR3 region has 13 residues. Germline CDR1 reads MNHNS; CDR2 reads SASEGT.

Remarks on this clonotype: A much larger clone is a single base away; this may be a read error. Since no conserved phenylalanine or tryptophan closes the CDR3, a read error is the likely cause. The J gene is TRBJ1-6, the V gene TRBV27; 7 bases line up with TRBD1. The V and J ends lost 3 bases and 7 bases, in that order; junction bases with no gene match: 6. This CDR3 has 15 amino acids. The germline gives CDR1 MNHEY, CDR2 SMNVEV (reference sequence). CDR3 nucleotide sequence: TGTGCCAGCAGTTTTGAACAGGGGTTGAATTCACCCCTCCACTCT. It translates to CASSFEQGLNSPLHS.

DNA of the CDR3: TGTGCCACCAGTGATAACGGAGGAGCCGGAGACGAGCAGTACTTC. Translated: CATSDNGGAGDEQYF. J is TRBJ2-7 and V is TRBV24-1, with D possibly being TRBD2 (5 bases). V dropped 3 bases and J dropped 5 bases, with 16 bases sitting between them. This CDR3 has 15 amino acids. Germline lookup yields CDR1 KGHDR and CDR2 SFDVKD.

This clonotype was seen many times. The chain combines TRBV4-2 with TRBJ2-7, with D possibly being TRBD2 (6 bases). This CDR3 contains 14 residues. V lost 0 bases to trimming and J lost 7 bases, with 13 bases between them. Germline CDR1 LGHNA, CDR2 YNFKEQ. Here the CDR3 reads CASSQDWAGWEQYF. The DNA of the CDR3 is TGTGCCAGCAGCCAAGATTGGGCGGGGTGGGAGCAGTACTTC.